Sequencing of this TCR beta chain was carried out in a study of T-cell memory formation after mild COVID-19. Germline values: CDR1 LGHNA, CDR2 YSLEER. V was cut by 2 bases and J by 5 bases, with 16 bases left in between. The CDR3 totals 15 residues. Whole-study results and caveats: Contracting CD4+ clones lay largely in CM and EM, with CD8+ ones residing in EMRA.

5'RACE primed from the constant segment yielded TCR alpha and TCR beta cDNA libraries bearing sample barcodes and UMIs. Via MiXCR, TCRdb re-called the 5' RACE reads, giving one row per CDR3 protein. The sample records about 110,000 distinct CDR3 sequences, 22% being singletons. This clonotype has a handful of counts. What it binds is not known. V is TRBV4-3 and J is TRBJ2-7; TRBD2 is a possible D gene (6 bases). The sequenced material came from PBMCs or a T cell subset sorted from them (not recorded which). This sequence originates from a young man who had mild COVID-19 (a few samples of this study predate the infection). Cell type and time point are not known. CDR3 region: CASSQNRRESDEQYF. CDR3 nucleotides: TGCGCCAGCAGCCAAAACCGGAGGGAAAGCGACGAGCAGTACTTC.